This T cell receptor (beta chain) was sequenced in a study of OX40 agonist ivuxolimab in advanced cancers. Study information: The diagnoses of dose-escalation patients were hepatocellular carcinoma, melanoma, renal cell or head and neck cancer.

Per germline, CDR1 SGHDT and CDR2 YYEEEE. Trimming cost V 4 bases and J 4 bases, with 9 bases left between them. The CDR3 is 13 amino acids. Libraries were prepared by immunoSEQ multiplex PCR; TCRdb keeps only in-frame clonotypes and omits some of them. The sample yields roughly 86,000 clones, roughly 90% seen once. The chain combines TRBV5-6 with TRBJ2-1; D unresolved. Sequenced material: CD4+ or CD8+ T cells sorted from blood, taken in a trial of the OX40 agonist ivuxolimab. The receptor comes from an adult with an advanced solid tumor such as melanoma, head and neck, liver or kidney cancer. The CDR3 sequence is CASSTRLYNEQFF. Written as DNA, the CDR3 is TGTGCCAGCAGCACCAGACTTTACAATGAGCAGTTCTTC.